The entry that follows covers one T cell receptor beta chain sequence. Germline V gives CDR1 SGHTA, CDR2 FQGNSA. This CDR3 contains 15 residues. The J segment lost 4 bases and the V segment lost 5 bases, leaving 7 bases of the junction unmatched. The data were produced by immunoSEQ multiplex PCR, yet TCRdb's version contains in-frame clones alone and is incomplete. This table holds 75,000 to 85,000 clones, over 75% found once. The data stem from a study of blood T cell repertoires in COVID-19. As for the study in general: Material from acute and convalescent COVID-19 was sourced from the United States, Italy and Spain. From T cells, B-cell-depleted T cells, or PBMCs came the material, which was cDNA or gDNA.

The rearrangement uses TRBV7-2 and TRBJ2-3; 9 bases agree with TRBD2. The source is a human donor in a cohort sampled during active COVID-19. The sequencing input was peripheral blood. CDR3 DNA: TGTGCCAGCAGCGAGGGACTAGCTCTCTCAGATACGCAGTATTTT. Translation: CASSEGLALSDTQYF.